This T cell receptor (beta chain) was captured in a study of regulatory T cells in long-lasting Graves disease (dated by TCRdb to the early 2020s). The study in broad terms: Newly diagnosed Graves' disease patients had taken antithyroid drugs for less than 3 months. This study used TCR sequencing and RNA sequencing of peripheral blood to compare persistent Graves' disease patients against newly diagnosed Graves' disease patients. A total of about 33 samples underwent TCR sequencing, from some 13 patients with persistent Graves' disease and 20 patients with newly diagnosed Graves' disease. The study was conducted in China and was registered as a clinical trial. Broader findings and caveats from the paper: Peripheral blood alone was examined, since thyroid tissue, which constituted the primary lesion, could not be accessed. Persistent Graves' disease patients showed lower TCR Shannon entropy and fewer highly expanded clones than newly diagnosed patients, suggesting clonal expansion. A larger number of public clonotypes was shared among persistent patients (approximately 3,000) than among newly diagnosed patients (roughly 970). The authors noted that the small sample size was a limitation that may lower accuracy. TRBV28, TRBJ1-2 and TRBJ2-5 were preferentially used in persistent disease, while TRBV20-1 and TRBJ2-1 were favored in newly diagnosed disease. Only the TCR beta chain was sequenced and analyzed.

V is cut back by 7 bases and J by 3 bases, with 6 bases in the junction unmatched. There are 15 amino acids in the CDR3, from cysteine to phenylalanine inclusive. The CDR3 DNA has 45 bases and is translated from base 1. The CDR1 and CDR2 encoded by the germline V gene are SGHRS and YFSETQ. The sample's time point label, in plain terms: newly diagnosed GD, antithyroid drugs for less than 3 months. For both TCR sequencing and RNA sequencing, RNA was extracted from PBMCs in TRIzol. The diagnosis of Graves' disease followed American Thyroid Association guidelines. Recruitment of patients was carried out at an endocrinology department in Xi'an, China. Each patient gave about 10 milliliters of peripheral blood, collected in an EDTA anticoagulant tube. PBMCs were isolated by Ficoll Paque Plus density gradient separation without further T cell sorting. An Agilent 2100 Bioanalyzer and agarose gel were used to check RNA quality, and a NanoDrop 2000 was used to measure RNA concentration.

This clonotype was seen ten or more times. Its antigen has not been determined. Base qualities are not provided; no much larger clone lies one nucleotide away. Library preparation employed multiplex PCR. These reads were obtained on an Illumina HiSeq 4000. iRepertoire HTBI primers and Arm-PCR amplification of CDR3 regions were used to construct TCR beta libraries. Gel purification was performed on PCR products prior to sequencing. Turning to the authors' computational methods: Gene usage analysis of CDR3 amino acid clonotypes relied on the roughly 60 TRBV and 14 TRBJ segments identified across samples. COPE and FqMerger were used to merge filtered high-quality paired reads into contigs. BLAST was used to align contigs to the IMGT TRBV, TRBD and TRBJ reference genes, and CDR3 was defined following IMGT. Any clonotype with a frequency above 0.1% was counted as a highly expanded clone. Shannon entropy served as the measure of repertoire diversity, while the Gini coefficient captured V-J evenness. Public clonotypes were defined as clonotypes shared by more than one individual. TCRdb reworked the public reads: Q25 trimming with fastp, MiXCR clone assembly, productive beta chains retained. Each CDR3 protein appears once, grouped with its most common genes and DNA. The V and J calls reflect TCRdb's pipeline rather than the authors' work. The table for this sample lists some 460,000 distinct CDR3 sequences; around 15% of them were counted only once. Roughly an eighth of the sample goes to the ten largest clones.

The data were also submitted as part of a second study, on T cells in Graves' hyperthyroidism and ophthalmopathy. As that second paper reports: Stable Graves' hyperthyroidism was defined as no progression to ophthalmopathy during 18 months of follow-up. The hyperthyroidism patients were between 18 and 65 years old and newly diagnosed, with a disease duration of less than 2 months. Exclusion was applied to patients with uncontrolled infections, other autoimmune diseases, pregnancy or lactation. Diagnoses were established on the basis of clinical symptoms, serum thyroxine and TRAb, thyroid ultrasound, and orbital computed tomography. The TCR CDR3 was subjected to a first round of RT-PCR using the HTBI primer set and the Qiagen OneStep RT-PCR kit. Most expanded thyroid clonotypes (frequency above 0.001) were also detected in blood, a finding suggesting that blood repertoires may reflect thyroid immune responses. A 13 V-J signature model separated ophthalmopathy from stable hyperthyroidism, with roughly 88% sensitivity and 81.08% specificity in cross-validation and 80%/75% in testing. In validation, the model predicted progression to ophthalmopathy a median of roughly six months before onset, with about 71% sensitivity and about 72% specificity. A discovery cohort of roughly 100 patients, about 40 with Graves' ophthalmopathy and 55 to 60 with stable Graves' hyperthyroidism, was used to find distinguishing TCR V-J signatures. Prospective prediction of ophthalmopathy was tested in an independent validation cohort of 18 to 20 hyperthyroidism patients and some 17 patients who later progressed to ophthalmopathy. The 100 discovery patients were randomly split 7:3 into training and test sets. The study also compared thyroid tissue and blood T-cell repertoires from more than five Graves' hyperthyroidism patients. After blood sampling, hyperthyroidism patients were treated with methimazole at a starting dose of 30 mg daily, and ophthalmopathy patients were treated with high-dose intravenous methylprednisolone. Libraries were constructed in a second round of multiplex PCR, after which size selection and purification were carried out. Sequencing of the libraries was done on an Illumina HiSeq2000 using paired-end 100 bp reads. SOAPnuke was used to process the raw data, with reads discarded if the reads contained adapters or uncalled bases, had a mean Phred below 15, or lacked an exact constant-primer or identifier match. High-quality paired reads were merged with COPE v1.2.5, and unique nucleotide sequences were defined as clonotypes. Clonotypes were aligned to IMGT TRBV, TRBD and TRBJ reference segments using MiTCR v1.1. Only V-J combinations with frequency above 0.0001, covering about 99% of repertoires, were analysed. The TCS score was defined as F50 (clonal expansion) divided by E x V (chaos), with BLOSUM62-based TCRdist calculated between CDR3 peptides within each V-J. Welch's t-statistics and random forest reduced 450 to 600 V-J features to 10 to 15, which were used in a naive Bayes classifier (R e1071). Sample size was not statistically predetermined, and blinding of investigators to group allocation was not performed. The paper describes TCR Vbeta CDR3 sequencing of roughly 130 peripheral blood samples, made up of 43 ophthalmopathy patients, 70 to 75 hyperthyroidism patients and 17 progressor patients.

The rearranged chain carries TRBV5-1 and TRBJ2-1; 11 junctional bases match TRBD2. The receptor comes from a man aged 35 to 55 with Graves disease. Donor details come from another sample of the same person, matched by shared clones. The material sequenced was peripheral blood mononuclear cells (PBMCs), taken at new diagnosis, from a patient treated with antithyroid drugs. The CDR3 protein is CASGPLAGDYNEQFF. The nucleotide sequence reads TGCGCCAGCGGACCACTAGCGGGGGACTACAATGAGCAGTTCTTC.